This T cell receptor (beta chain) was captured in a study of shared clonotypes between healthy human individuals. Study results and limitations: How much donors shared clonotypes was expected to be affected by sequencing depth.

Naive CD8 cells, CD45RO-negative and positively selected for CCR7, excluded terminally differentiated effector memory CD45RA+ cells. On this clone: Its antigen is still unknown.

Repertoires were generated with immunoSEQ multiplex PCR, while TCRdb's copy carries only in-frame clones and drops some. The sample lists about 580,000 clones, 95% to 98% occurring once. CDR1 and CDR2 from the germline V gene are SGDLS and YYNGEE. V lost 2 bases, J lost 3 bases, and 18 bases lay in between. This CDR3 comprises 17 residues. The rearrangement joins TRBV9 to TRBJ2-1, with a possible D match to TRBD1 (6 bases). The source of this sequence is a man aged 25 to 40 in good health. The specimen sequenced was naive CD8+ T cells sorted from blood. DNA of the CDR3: TGTGCCAGCAGCGTGCGGTCACAGGGCCCCATCTACAATGAGCAGTTCTTC. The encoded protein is CASSVRSQGPIYNEQFF.